This T cell receptor (beta chain) was captured in a study of breast tumors, draining lymph nodes, adjacent tissues. Findings and caveats of the study: Data fit most tumor T cells coming from lymph node, expanding in tumor. Tumor repertoires ranked between lymph nodes and nontumor tissue in diversity, with V and J gene preferences.

Ten or more counts support this clonotype. As yet, its antigen is unknown. TCRdb itself ran the multiplex PCR reads through MiXCR, one entry per CDR3 protein. The sample has roughly 110,000 distinct CDR3 sequences, more than 25% seen once. Germline V gene data show CDR1 as SGHRS and CDR2 as YFSETQ. V was pared by 0 bases and J by 5 bases, with 2 bases of the junction left unmatched. The CDR3 has 14 amino acids. Breast cancer patients provided tissue from their axillary draining lymph nodes. The rearrangement joins TRBV5-1 to TRBJ2-7; 10 bases agree with TRBD1. The TCR comes from a female donor with breast cancer. Some clones in this sample may be carry-over from other donors' samples. Sequencing was performed on axillary lymph node tissue. This chain's CDR3 is CASSLAGTGDEQYF. CDR3 sequence (DNA): TGCGCCAGCAGCTTGGCCGGGACAGGGGACGAGCAGTACTTC.